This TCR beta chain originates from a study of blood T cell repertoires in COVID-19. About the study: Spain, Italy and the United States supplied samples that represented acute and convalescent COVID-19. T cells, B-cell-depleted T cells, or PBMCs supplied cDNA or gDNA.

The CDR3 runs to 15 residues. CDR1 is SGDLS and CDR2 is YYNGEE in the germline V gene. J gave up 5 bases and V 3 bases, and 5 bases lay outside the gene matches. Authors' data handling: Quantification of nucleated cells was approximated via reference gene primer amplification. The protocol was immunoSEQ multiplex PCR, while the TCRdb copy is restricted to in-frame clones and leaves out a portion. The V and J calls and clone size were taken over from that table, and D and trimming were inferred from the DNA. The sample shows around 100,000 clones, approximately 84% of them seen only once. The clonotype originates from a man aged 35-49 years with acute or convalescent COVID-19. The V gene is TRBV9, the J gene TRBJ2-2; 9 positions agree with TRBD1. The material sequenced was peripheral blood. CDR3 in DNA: TGTGCCAGCAGCGCCTGGGACAGGGTAACCGGGGAGCTGTTTTTT. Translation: CASSAWDRVTGELFF.